The rows below give T cell receptor beta chains drawn from one sample of a study of cytomegalovirus exposure and HLA in healthy donors. Clones were sequenced by immunoSEQ multiplex PCR, and TCRdb holds only the in-frame ones, with some missing. The sample has under 200,000 clones; more than 60% are singletons. The sequencing input was PBMCs. These receptors were collected from a male donor in good health and CMV-seronegative. The CDR3 runs from the conserved cysteine through the conserved F or W. D genes are given only for firm matches. The listing skips clone size in some rows; elsewhere it reads once, few, many or a size class.

d_call: .; j_call: TRBJ1-5; v_call: TRBV5-1; clone_size: .; cdr3_nt: TGCGCCAGCAGCTTGGATGGGGGGATAGTCAGCAATCAGCCCCAGCATTTT; cdr3_aa: CASSLDGGIVSNQPQHF
d_call: TRBD1; j_call: TRBJ2-7; v_call: TRBV11-2; clone_size: .; cdr3_nt: TGTGCCAGCAGCTTTACAGGGGGCGAGCAGTACTTC; cdr3_aa: CASSFTGGEQYF
d_call: TRBD1; j_call: TRBJ1-2; v_call: TRBV6-5; clone_size: .; cdr3_nt: TGTGCCAGCAGCCGAACCGGGACAGTCGTCTATGGCTACACCTTC; cdr3_aa: CASSRTGTVVYGYTF
d_call: TRBD1; j_call: TRBJ2-7; v_call: TRBV6-5; clone_size: .; cdr3_nt: TGTGCCAGCAGTTACAAAGACAGGGCCCCCTACGAGCAGTACTTC; cdr3_aa: CASSYKDRAPYEQYF
d_call: TRBD1; j_call: TRBJ2-1; v_call: TRBV5-1; clone_size: .; cdr3_nt: TGCGCCAGCAGCTTACCAGGGGGCGTGACCGGCTCCTACAATGAGCAGTTCTTC; cdr3_aa: CASSLPGGVTGSYNEQFF
d_call: TRBD2; j_call: TRBJ2-1; v_call: TRBV6-5; clone_size: .; cdr3_nt: TGTGCCAGCAGTTATCGTGCGGGGGGCTCCTACAATGAGCAGTTCTTC; cdr3_aa: CASSYRAGGSYNEQFF
d_call: TRBD1; j_call: TRBJ2-1; v_call: TRBV6-1; clone_size: .; cdr3_nt: TGTGCCAGCAGTGGGAGACAGGGTGGGTATGAGCAGTTCTTC; cdr3_aa: CASSGRQGGYEQFF
d_call: TRBD1; j_call: TRBJ2-7; v_call: TRBV28; clone_size: .; cdr3_nt: TGTGCCAGCAGTTTATCCTCCGGGACAGGGGTATTCGAGCAGTACTTC; cdr3_aa: CASSLSSGTGVFEQYF
d_call: TRBD1; j_call: TRBJ1-1; v_call: TRBV19; clone_size: .; cdr3_nt: TGTGCCAGTAGTTTCCGGGACAGGGGAAGAATGAACACTGAAGCTTTCTTT; cdr3_aa: CASSFRDRGRMNTEAFF
d_call: .; j_call: TRBJ2-2; v_call: TRBV19; clone_size: .; cdr3_nt: TGTGCCAGTAGTTTATGGACAGGGAGGGCCGGGGAGCTGTTTTTT; cdr3_aa: CASSLWTGRAGELFF
d_call: .; j_call: TRBJ1-2; v_call: TRBV9; clone_size: .; cdr3_nt: TGTGCCAGCAGCGTAGACAGGAACTATGGCTACACCTTC; cdr3_aa: CASSVDRNYGYTF
d_call: TRBD2; j_call: TRBJ2-3; v_call: TRBV2; clone_size: .; cdr3_nt: TGTGCCAGCAGTGGCGGGGGCGGGGGGGCCCCAGATACGCAGTATTTT; cdr3_aa: CASSGGGGGAPDTQYF
d_call: .; j_call: TRBJ1-4; v_call: TRBV7-9; clone_size: once; cdr3_nt: TGTGCCAGCAGCTTCTCAACTAATGAAAAACTGTTTTTT; cdr3_aa: CASSFSTNEKLFF
d_call: TRBD1; j_call: TRBJ1-4; v_call: TRBV5-4; clone_size: once; cdr3_nt: TGTGCCAGCAGCTCTCCGGGACAGGGGAACGAAAAACTGTTTTTT; cdr3_aa: CASSSPGQGNEKLFF
d_call: .; j_call: TRBJ2-7; v_call: TRBV6-5; clone_size: .; cdr3_nt: TGTGCCAGCAGTTTGAGCCAAACCCGCGAGCAGTACTTC; cdr3_aa: CASSLSQTREQYF
d_call: .; j_call: TRBJ2-7; v_call: TRBV27; clone_size: once; cdr3_nt: TGTGCCAGCAGAAAAGGGGATGGTGGGACCTACGAGCAGTACTTC; cdr3_aa: CASRKGDGGTYEQYF
d_call: TRBD1; j_call: TRBJ1-5; v_call: TRBV11-2; clone_size: once; cdr3_nt: TGTGTCAGCAGCCCGACAGGGTATCAGCCCCAGCATTTT; cdr3_aa: CVSSPTGYQPQHF
d_call: .; j_call: TRBJ2-3; v_call: TRBV9; clone_size: .; cdr3_nt: TGTGCCAGCAGCGTAGTACCCGGTAATACGCAGTATTTT; cdr3_aa: CASSVVPGNTQYF
d_call: .; j_call: TRBJ2-1; v_call: TRBV9; clone_size: .; cdr3_nt: TGTGCCAGCAGCGTAAGTACAGTCTCAACCTACAATGAGCAGTTCTTC; cdr3_aa: CASSVSTVSTYNEQFF
d_call: .; j_call: TRBJ2-1; v_call: TRBV9; clone_size: .; cdr3_nt: TGTGCCAGCAGCGACGGGACCTACAATGAGCAGTTCTTC; cdr3_aa: CASSDGTYNEQFF
d_call: .; j_call: TRBJ1-4; v_call: TRBV6-5; clone_size: .; cdr3_nt: TGTGCCGCCGGACCGCTAAAGGGGGAAAAACTGTTTTTT; cdr3_aa: CAAGPLKGEKLFF
d_call: TRBD1; j_call: TRBJ1-6; v_call: TRBV5-1; clone_size: .; cdr3_nt: TGCGCCAGCAGCAGGGGACAGGCCAATTCACCCCTCCACTTT; cdr3_aa: CASSRGQANSPLHF
d_call: .; j_call: TRBJ1-5; v_call: TRBV19; clone_size: .; cdr3_nt: TGTGCCAGTACCGGGACAATGTATAGCAATCAGCCCCAGCATTTT; cdr3_aa: CASTGTMYSNQPQHF
d_call: TRBD2; j_call: TRBJ2-3; v_call: TRBV4-3; clone_size: .; cdr3_nt: TGCGCCAGCAGCCAAGAGCCACTAGCGGGGATCACAGATACGCAGTATTTT; cdr3_aa: CASSQEPLAGITDTQYF
d_call: .; j_call: TRBJ2-2; v_call: TRBV28; clone_size: .; cdr3_nt: TGTGCCAGCCGCGTCACCGGGGAGCTGTTTTTT; cdr3_aa: CASRVTGELFF
d_call: .; j_call: TRBJ2-3; v_call: TRBV27; clone_size: few; cdr3_nt: TGTGCCAGCAGTTCAGGGACAGATACGCAGTATTTT; cdr3_aa: CASSSGTDTQYF
d_call: .; j_call: TRBJ1-3; v_call: TRBV4-2; clone_size: .; cdr3_nt: TGTGCCAGCAGCCAAGCCGCTGGGCCTGGAAACACCATATATTTT; cdr3_aa: CASSQAAGPGNTIYF
d_call: TRBD1; j_call: TRBJ1-2; v_call: TRBV29-1; clone_size: .; cdr3_nt: TGCAGCGCCATACCGGGACAGGGGGCTAACTATGGCTACCCCTTC; cdr3_aa: CSAIPGQGANYGYPF
d_call: TRBD1; j_call: TRBJ2-7; v_call: TRBV19; clone_size: .; cdr3_nt: TGTGCCAGTAGTCCACGACAGGGCGACGAGCAGTACTTC; cdr3_aa: CASSPRQGDEQYF
d_call: .; j_call: TRBJ1-4; v_call: TRBV9; clone_size: .; cdr3_nt: TGTGCCAGCAGCTTAGGGGGGGGAACAACTAATGAAAAACTGTTTTTT; cdr3_aa: CASSLGGGTTNEKLFF
d_call: .; j_call: TRBJ1-1; v_call: TRBV5-1; clone_size: .; cdr3_nt: TGCGCCAGCAGCTTGGAAGCGGCCCGAACTGAAGCTTTCTTT; cdr3_aa: CASSLEAARTEAFF
d_call: TRBD2; j_call: TRBJ2-2; v_call: TRBV7-2; clone_size: once; cdr3_nt: TGTGCCAGCAGCCCCGGGTGGACTAGCGGGTCTGACACCGGGGAGCTGTTTTTT; cdr3_aa: CASSPGWTSGSDTGELFF
d_call: .; j_call: TRBJ2-5; v_call: TRBV9; clone_size: .; cdr3_nt: TGTGCCAGCAGCGTATCCCCTTTAGGGCAGGGTGGAGAGACCCAGTACTTC; cdr3_aa: CASSVSPLGQGGETQYF
d_call: TRBD2; j_call: TRBJ2-1; v_call: TRBV6-5; clone_size: .; cdr3_nt: TGTGCCAGCAGACCCGGGACTAGAGTCAATGAGCAGTTCTTC; cdr3_aa: CASRPGTRVNEQFF
d_call: TRBD2; j_call: TRBJ2-1; v_call: TRBV19; clone_size: .; cdr3_nt: TGTGCCAGTAGTAACTTGGCGGGAGGCAATGAGCAGTTCTTC; cdr3_aa: CASSNLAGGNEQFF
d_call: TRBD1; j_call: TRBJ2-1; v_call: TRBV9; clone_size: .; cdr3_nt: TGTGCCAGCAGCGGAAGACAGGGAGCCTACAATGAGCAGTTCTTC; cdr3_aa: CASSGRQGAYNEQFF
d_call: .; j_call: TRBJ1-1; v_call: TRBV18; clone_size: .; cdr3_nt: TGTGCCAGCTCACCCTTGGACATCACTGAAGCTTTCTTT; cdr3_aa: CASSPLDITEAFF
d_call: .; j_call: TRBJ1-2; v_call: TRBV21-1; clone_size: once; cdr3_nt: TGTGCCAGCAGCAAACTACGCAGGGATAATACATTAGCTAACTATGGCTACACCTTC; cdr3_aa: CASSKLRRDNTLANYGYTF
d_call: TRBD1; j_call: TRBJ2-7; v_call: TRBV6-6; clone_size: .; cdr3_nt: TGTGCCAGCAGCGGGACAGGCTATTACGAGCAGTACTTC; cdr3_aa: CASSGTGYYEQYF
d_call: .; j_call: TRBJ2-3; v_call: TRBV2; clone_size: .; cdr3_nt: TGTGCCAGCAGTGAGCAGGGGCTAAGAGATACGCAGTATTTT; cdr3_aa: CASSEQGLRDTQYF
d_call: .; j_call: TRBJ2-1; v_call: TRBV19; clone_size: .; cdr3_nt: TGTGCCAGTAGTATAGATCTTCCCGGCAATGAGCAGTTCTTC; cdr3_aa: CASSIDLPGNEQFF
d_call: TRBD1; j_call: TRBJ2-5; v_call: TRBV6-4; clone_size: once; cdr3_nt: TGTGCCAGCAGGCATCAGGGGGCGTCAGAAGGGGAGACCCAGTACTTC; cdr3_aa: CASRHQGASEGETQYF
d_call: TRBD1; j_call: TRBJ1-4; v_call: TRBV2; clone_size: .; cdr3_nt: TGTGCCAGCAGTCCCGACAGGGGCCCTAATGAAAAACTGTTTTTT; cdr3_aa: CASSPDRGPNEKLFF
d_call: .; j_call: TRBJ1-1; v_call: TRBV5-6; clone_size: few; cdr3_nt: TGTGCCAGCAGCTTGGTCGGGGGGTCGCACACTGAAGCTTTCTTT; cdr3_aa: CASSLVGGSHTEAFF
d_call: TRBD1; j_call: TRBJ2-3; v_call: TRBV5-1; clone_size: .; cdr3_nt: TGCGCCAGTCGAACAGGGGGCGAGCTGGATACGCAGTATTTT; cdr3_aa: CASRTGGELDTQYF
d_call: TRBD1; j_call: TRBJ2-1; v_call: TRBV6-5; clone_size: .; cdr3_nt: TGTGCCAGCAGTTACTCGACTGAGGACAGGGTAAATGAGCAGTTCTTC; cdr3_aa: CASSYSTEDRVNEQFF
d_call: .; j_call: TRBJ1-5; v_call: TRBV7-9; clone_size: few; cdr3_nt: TGTTCCAGCAGCTTAGGTCAAGGGGGCAATCAGCCCCAGCATTTT; cdr3_aa: CSSSLGQGGNQPQHF